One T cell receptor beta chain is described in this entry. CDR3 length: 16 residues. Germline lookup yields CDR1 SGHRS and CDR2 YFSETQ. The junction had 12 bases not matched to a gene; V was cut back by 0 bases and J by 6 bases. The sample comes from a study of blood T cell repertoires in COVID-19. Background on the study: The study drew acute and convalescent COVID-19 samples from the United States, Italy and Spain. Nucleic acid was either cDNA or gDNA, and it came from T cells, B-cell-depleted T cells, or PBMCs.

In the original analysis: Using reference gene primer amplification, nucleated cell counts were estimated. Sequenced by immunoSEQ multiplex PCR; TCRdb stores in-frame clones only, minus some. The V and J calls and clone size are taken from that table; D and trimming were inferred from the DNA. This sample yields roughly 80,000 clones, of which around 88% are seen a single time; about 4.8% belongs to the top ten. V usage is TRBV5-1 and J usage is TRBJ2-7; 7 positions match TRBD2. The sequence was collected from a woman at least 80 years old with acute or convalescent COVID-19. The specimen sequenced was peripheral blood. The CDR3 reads CASSLGLGGSRAEQYF. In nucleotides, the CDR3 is TGCGCCAGCAGCTTGGGACTCGGCGGGAGTAGGGCCGAGCAGTACTTC.